These 21 T cell receptor beta chains came from one sample sequenced in a study of cytomegalovirus exposure and HLA in healthy donors. Primers: 60 Vbeta forward and 13 Jbeta reverse. Using immunoSEQ multiplex PCR, the repertoire was profiled, and TCRdb retains in-frame clones only, with some absent. This sample has roughly 200,000 clones, with just over 75% found just once. Material for sequencing was PBMCs. These receptors were taken from a woman aged 60-75 years in good health and CMV-seropositive.

This chain connects TRBV19 to TRBJ2-3; D might be TRBD1 (5 bases). From germline, CDR1 is LNHDA and CDR2 SQIVND (reference sequence). The ends were cut back, 5 bases at V and 4 bases at J, with 13 bases in the middle. The CDR3 has 14 residues. The CDR3 loop reads CASSWQGPPDTQYF. The DNA of the CDR3 is TGTGCCAGTAGTTGGCAGGGCCCACCAGATACGCAGTATTTT.

This clone appeared once. The CDR3 coding sequence is TGTGCCATCAGTGGGGGCCTCCTAGCGGGGGAATACTACGAGCAGTACTTC. Translation gives CAISGGLLAGEYYEQYF. The rearrangement links TRBV10-3 to TRBJ2-7, with TRBD2 identical over 10 bases. CDR1 and CDR2 (germline): ENHRY, SYGVKD. V shed 4 bases, J shed 3 bases, and the junction held 12 bases outside the gene matches. This CDR3 is 17 amino acids long.

V is TRBV15 and J is TRBJ1-5, with D possibly matching TRBD1 (6 bases). Germline V gene data show CDR1 as LNHNV and CDR2 as YYDKDF (reference sequence). Trimming took 6 bases from V and 1 from J, leaving 10 bases between them. The CDR3 length is 14 residues. Here the CDR3 reads CATRPDRSNQPQHF. The CDR3 coding sequence is TGTGCCACCAGACCTGACAGGAGCAATCAGCCCCAGCATTTT.

This clone was recorded a few times. The chain carries TRBV19 and TRBJ1-1, with TRBD1 identical over 10 bases. V lost 3 bases, J lost 4 bases, and 5 bases stayed unmatched. This CDR3 contains 15 residues. Germline V gene lookup returns CDR1 LNHDA and CDR2 SQIVND (reference sequence). CDR3 sequence reads: CASSMMRDRGTEAFF. CDR3 sequence (DNA): TGTGCCAGTAGTATGATGCGGGACAGGGGCACTGAAGCTTTCTTT.

This sequence joins TRBV27 and TRBJ1-5; TRBD1 matches at 7 bases. The junction had 7 bases not matched to a gene; V was cut back by 2 bases and J by 6 bases. Germline CDR1 is MNHEY and CDR2 is SMNVEV (reference sequence). The CDR3 runs 15 residues. CDR3 in amino acids: CASSLKTGLTQPQHF. The CDR3 coding sequence is TGTGCCAGCAGTTTAAAGACAGGGCTCACTCAGCCCCAGCATTTT.

CDR3 in amino acids: CASSRGPRGSTYEQYF. The DNA for the CDR3 is TGTGCCAGCAGCCGCGGGCCCCGCGGCAGTACGTACGAGCAGTACTTC. The V gene is TRBV7-2, the J gene TRBJ2-7, with D possibly TRBD2 on 5 matching bases. V lost 5 bases and J 4 bases, leaving 21 bases between the germline ends. CDR3 size: 16 residues. The germline V gene encodes CDR1 SGHTA and CDR2 FQGNSA.

This chain uses TRBV6-1 with TRBJ1-1, with 9 bases lining up with TRBD1. Trimming cost V 0 bases and J 4 bases; bases outside gene matches: 9. CDR3 size: 17 residues. The germline CDR1 and CDR2 sequences are MNHNS and SASEGT. The CDR3 region is CASSEARTGAGSTEAFF. The CDR3 DNA reads as TGTGCCAGCAGTGAAGCTAGGACAGGGGCGGGGAGCACTGAAGCTTTCTTT.

The CDR3 here is CASSFYGTGGRGNQPQHF. CDR3 bases: TGTGCCAGCAGTTTTTATGGGACAGGGGGCAGAGGCAATCAGCCCCAGCATTTT. The chain recombines TRBV27 with TRBJ1-5; 12 bases match TRBD1. CDR3 length: 18 residues. Germline V gives CDR1 MNHEY, CDR2 SMNVEV (reference sequence). Trimming removed 3 bases from V and 2 bases from J; junction bases left unmatched: 8.

The V gene is TRBV5-1, the J gene TRBJ2-1; TRBD2 aligns across 12 bases. V was clipped by 5 bases and J by 5 bases; unmatched bases: 5. CDR3 length: 15 amino acids. CDR1 and CDR2 from the germline V gene are SGHRS and YFSETQ. As DNA, the CDR3 is TGCGCCAGCAGACTAGCGGGAGGAAGAAACAATGAGCAGTTCTTC. Protein sequence: CASRLAGGRNNEQFF. The full variable domain, with the rest looked up from reference TRBV5-1 and TRBJ2-1, is KAGVTQTPRYLIKTRGQQVTLSCSPISGHRSVSWYQQTPGQGLQFLFEYFSETQRNKGNFPGRFSGRQFSNSRSEMNVSTLELGDSALYLCASRLAGGRNNEQFFGPGTRLTVL.

This clone showed up just a few times. The genes are TRBV10-3 and TRBJ2-7, with a tentative D call TRBD2 (5 bases). The CDR3 is 14 amino acids. Trimming pared 2 bases from V and 6 bases from J, leaving 14 bases between. The germline V gene has CDR1 ENHRY and CDR2 SYGVKD. The CDR3 DNA follows: TGTGCCATCAGTGAGGGGCTAGCCCGTGGCGAGCAGTACTTC. Translation: CAISEGLARGEQYF.

This clone was seen a handful of times. The V and J genes are TRBV6-4 and TRBJ2-3; D might be TRBD2 (6 bases). V lost 2 bases and J 3 bases, leaving 18 bases between the germline ends. Germline V gene sequence: CDR1 MRHNA, CDR2 SNTAGT. The CDR3 is 17 residues long. The CDR3 DNA sequence: TGTGCCAGCAGTGACACCCCGGCTGGGGGGAGGACAGATACGCAGTATTTT. Translated, it gives CASSDTPAGGRTDTQYF.

The J gene is TRBJ2-7, the V gene TRBV29-1; 7 bases match TRBD2. The CDR3 spans 15 residues. The V and J ends lost 3 bases and 0 bases, in that order; junction bases with no gene match: 8. CDR1 is SQVTM, CDR2 ANQGSEA, per germline. CDR3 DNA sequence: TGCAGCGTTGACCAAAATAGCGGGCGCTCCTACGAGCAGTACTTC. Its protein is CSVDQNSGRSYEQYF.

The chain uses TRBV4-1 and TRBJ2-3, with 10 bases matching TRBD2. Trimming at V came to 2 bases and at J to 5 bases, leaving 7 bases not matched to a gene. CDR1 and CDR2 (germline): MGHRA, YSYEKL. The CDR3 is 16 amino acids. This CDR3 reads CASSQSLAGVRDTQYF. The CDR3 coding sequence is TGCGCCAGCAGCCAATCCCTAGCGGGGGTGAGAGATACGCAGTATTTT.

This clone was seen only once. The V and J genes are TRBV5-4 and TRBJ2-1, with 7 positions matching TRBD2. Germline V gene lookup returns CDR1 SGHNT and CDR2 YYREEE (reference sequence). V lost 0 bases and J lost 3; bases outside the gene matches: 3. CDR3 length: 15 amino acids. The CDR3 spells CASSLASGGYNEQFF. Written as DNA, the CDR3 is TGTGCCAGCAGCTTGGCTAGCGGAGGCTACAATGAGCAGTTCTTC.

This clone was detected only a few times. The chain combines TRBV28 with TRBJ1-1; D is perhaps TRBD1 (5 bases). V lost 3 bases to trimming and J lost 5 bases, with 19 bases between them. There are 16 residues in the CDR3. Per germline, CDR1 MDHEN and CDR2 SYDVKM. The CDR3 DNA follows: TGTGCCAGCAGTTTCGCCGGGGGTGGATATTGGACTGAAGCTTTCTTT. It is translated as CASSFAGGGYWTEAFF.

This clone was found a few times. The chain employs TRBV18 and TRBJ2-5; the match to TRBD1 covers 10 bases. Per germline, CDR1 KGHSH and CDR2 LQKENI. This CDR3 has 16 residues. V shed 0 bases and J 5 bases; nucleotides not matched to a gene: 6. The CDR3 sequence: CASSPPRTGGSETQYF. DNA of the CDR3: TGTGCCAGCTCACCACCCCGGACAGGGGGGAGTGAGACCCAGTACTTC.

The V gene is TRBV10-3, the J gene TRBJ1-4, with D possibly matching TRBD1 (6 bases). Trimming removed 5 bases from V and 4 bases from J, with 14 bases in between. The CDR3 consists of 15 residues. Germline V lookup: CDR1 ENHRY, CDR2 SYGVKD. CDR3 amino acids: CAISPAQGLNEKLFF. For the CDR3, the DNA is TGTGCCATCAGTCCAGCCCAGGGGCTTAATGAAAAACTGTTTTTT.

The chain combines TRBV2 with TRBJ2-2; D perhaps matches TRBD1 (5 bases). CDR1 is SNHLY, CDR2 FYNNEI, per germline. This CDR3 comprises 12 residues. V gave up 6 bases and J gave up 3 bases, with 5 bases separating them. This CDR3 is CASRQDTGELFF. The CDR3, as DNA: TGTGCCAGCAGACAGGACACCGGGGAGCTGTTTTTT.

The chain employs TRBV9 and TRBJ2-6, with TRBD1 as a possible D gene (6 bases). The CDR3 consists of 17 residues. CDR1 and CDR2 from the germline V gene are SGDLS and YYNGEE. V was pared by 3 bases and J by 0 bases, with 13 bases between. The DNA of the CDR3 is TGTGCCAGCAGCGGCGGACAGATTCTCTCTGGGGCCAACGTCCTGACTTTC. Translating it yields CASSGGQILSGANVLTF.

The genes are TRBV28 and TRBJ1-5; weak D call: TRBD1 (6 bases). The CDR3 covers 13 residues. The V gene lost 3 bases and the J gene lost 6 bases, with 9 bases spanning the gap. Germline V gene sequence: CDR1 MDHEN, CDR2 SYDVKM. Here the CDR3 reads CASSFAGVQPQHF. The CDR3 region has the DNA TGTGCCAGCAGTTTCGCAGGGGTTCAGCCCCAGCATTTT.

The genes are TRBV27 and TRBJ2-5; D gene ambiguous. Trimming removed 7 bases from V and 4 bases from J, with 16 bases in between. Germline V lookup: CDR1 MNHEY, CDR2 SMNVEV (reference sequence). There are 14 residues in the CDR3. CDR3 in amino acids: CASNQPLRGETQYF. In DNA form, the CDR3 reads TGTGCCAGCAATCAACCCCTAAGAGGAGAGACCCAGTACTTC.